This TCR beta chain was identified in a study of cytomegalovirus exposure and HLA in healthy donors. Study summary: 81% of 300 to 450 genotyped donors fell in the Caucasian-associated ancestry cluster.

Germline V lookup: CDR1 MDHEN, CDR2 SYDVKM. CDR3 size: 14 residues. The ends were cut back, 3 bases at V and 5 bases at J, with 13 bases in the middle. Study-wide results and limits: Later analysis showed TCR association rates varying by HLA locus, highest for DRB1 and lowest for HLA-C. CMV serostatus was the sole immune exposure data available.

Points on this clone: Antigen specificity is unknown.

13 Jbeta primers and 60 Vbeta primers were used for the PCR. Sequencing used immunoSEQ multiplex PCR; TCRdb keeps in-frame clones, though not all of them. Here the sample spans roughly 130,000 clones, around four fifths being singletons. The receptor was derived from a male donor in good health and CMV-seropositive. The J gene is TRBJ1-2, the V gene TRBV28; tentative D call: TRBD1 (6 bases). The sequencing sample was made of PBMCs. CDR3 region: CASSFGQTLYGYTF. CDR3 nucleotides: TGTGCCAGCAGTTTCGGACAGACATTGTATGGCTACACCTTC.